The clone carrying this T cell receptor (beta chain) has more than one count but fewer than ten. The data were taken from a study of blood T cell repertoires in COVID-19. Background on the study: PBMCs, B-cell-depleted T cells, or T cells were the source of the cDNA or gDNA that made up the material.

Germline V lookup: CDR1 MDHEN, CDR2 SYDVKM. The CDR3 runs 15 residues. V dropped 4 bases and J dropped 3; count of bases not matched to a gene: 5. The protocol was immunoSEQ multiplex PCR, while the TCRdb copy is restricted to in-frame clones and leaves out a portion. The repertoire holds 90,000 to 110,000 clones, with over 75% as singletons. This clonotype originated in a man in his fifties with acute or convalescent COVID-19. The sequenced sample was peripheral blood. This sequence joins TRBV28 and TRBJ1-2; 10 bases agree with TRBD1. Here the CDR3 reads CASSSGTGVYYGYTF. Here the CDR3 DNA reads TGTGCCAGCAGTTCCGGGACAGGGGTTTACTATGGCTACACCTTC.